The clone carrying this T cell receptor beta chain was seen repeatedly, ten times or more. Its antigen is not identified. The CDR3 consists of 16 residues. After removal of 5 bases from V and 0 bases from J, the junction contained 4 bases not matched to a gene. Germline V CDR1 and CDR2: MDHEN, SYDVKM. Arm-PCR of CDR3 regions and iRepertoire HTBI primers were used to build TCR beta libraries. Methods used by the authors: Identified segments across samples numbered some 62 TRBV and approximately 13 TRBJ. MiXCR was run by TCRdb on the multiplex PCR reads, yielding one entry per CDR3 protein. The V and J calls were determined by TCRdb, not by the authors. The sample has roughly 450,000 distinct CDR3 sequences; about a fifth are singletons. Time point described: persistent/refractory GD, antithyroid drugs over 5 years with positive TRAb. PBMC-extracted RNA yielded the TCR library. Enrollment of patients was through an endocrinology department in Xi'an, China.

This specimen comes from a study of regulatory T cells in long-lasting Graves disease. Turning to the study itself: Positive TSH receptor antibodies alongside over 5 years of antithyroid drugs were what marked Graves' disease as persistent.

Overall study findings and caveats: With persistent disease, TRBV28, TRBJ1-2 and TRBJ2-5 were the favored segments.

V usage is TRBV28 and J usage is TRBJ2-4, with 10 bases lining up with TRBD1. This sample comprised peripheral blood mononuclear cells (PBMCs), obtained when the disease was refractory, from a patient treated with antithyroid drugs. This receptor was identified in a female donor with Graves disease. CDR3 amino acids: CASSQGQGIAKNIQYF. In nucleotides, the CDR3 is TGTGCCAGCAGTCAGGGACAGGGGATAGCCAAAAACATTCAGTACTTC.